This is a list of T cell receptor beta chains from one sample in a study of cytomegalovirus exposure and HLA in healthy donors. The data were produced by immunoSEQ multiplex PCR, yet TCRdb's version contains in-frame clones alone and is incomplete. This table has 160,000 or so clones, around 79% appearing once. Sequencing was performed on PBMCs. The receptors derive from a female donor in good health and CMV-seronegative. Each CDR3 is given with its conserved first and last residue.

TRBJ1-1 TRBV18 CASSPPRPGNTEAFF
TRBJ2-3 TRBV4-2 CASSQVWNVAGGNTDTQYF
TRBJ2-3 TRBV7-3 CASSLDYSSTDTQYF
TRBJ2-5 TRBV4-1 CASSQGGHGNQETQYF
TRBJ2-7 TRBV18 CASSPRGTDTYEQYF
TRBJ2-3 TRBV5-1 CASSYGRESDTQYF
TRBJ1-3 TRBV7-9 CASSLGGITIYF
TRBJ1-5 TRBV5-5 CASSLSIGRPQHF
TRBJ1-1 TRBV7-9 CASSSLTGEAFF
TRBJ2-2 TRBV18 CASSPPSGNTGELFF
TRBJ2-3 TRBV6-5 CASSSADTQYF
TRBJ2-4 TRBV7-3 CASSLNGVGNIQYF
TRBJ2-3 TRBV2 CASSDGLAASTDTQYF
TRBJ2-7 TRBV28 CASSSVLALSYEQYF
TRBJ2-5 TRBV7-9 CASSPLTSGVETQYF
TRBJ2-2 TRBV15 CATSRDGNTGELFF
TRBJ1-1 TRBV9 CASSARQGLGNTEAFF
TRBJ1-6 TRBV7-9 CAGHKNNSPLHF
TRBJ1-2 TRBV12-5 CASGLFVLNYGYTF
TRBJ1-1 TRBV28 CASSLSGVAEAFF
TRBJ2-1 TRBV2 CASSPPRSSYNEQFF
TRBJ1-2 TRBV10-3 CAIILGQGQGYGYTF
TRBJ2-1 TRBV14 CASSQGYRGDEQFF
TRBJ1-2 TRBV6-5 CASSYSATGNYGYTF
TRBJ1-3 TRBV2 CASSSGSGNTIYF
TRBJ1-5 TRBV18 CASSPRTGGNQPQHF
TRBJ2-1 TRBV13 CASSAGRQRGNYNEQFF
TRBJ2-5 TRBV15 CATSREKMAGETQYF
TRBJ2-7 TRBV5-1 CASSLALARGTGGEQYF
TRBJ1-3 TRBV7-2 CASSGGTAGNTIYF
TRBJ1-4 TRBV30 CAWSRQANEKLFF
TRBJ2-5 TRBV7-9 CASSLGLAASETQYF
TRBJ2-7 TRBV6-6 CASSLGTGKQEQYF
TRBJ1-5 TRBV2 CASSVRQGGSYNQPQHF
TRBJ2-1 TRBV6-1 CASRFSGTGRNEQFF
TRBJ1-4 TRBV15 CATSRDRGGEKLFF
TRBJ2-7 TRBV4-3 CASSQVLGPYEQYF
TRBJ2-2 TRBV15 CATRRDINTGELFF
TRBJ1-4 TRBV7-6 CASSGDRGLPGEKLFF
TRBJ1-3 TRBV9 CASSPQGSLSSGNTIYF
TRBJ1-5 TRBV7-3 CASARDRGKPQHF